Shown below are 13 T cell receptor beta chains from a single sample sequenced in a study of blood T cell repertoires in COVID-19. Sequencing was performed with immunoSEQ multiplex PCR; in TCRdb, only in-frame clones are kept and a portion is missing. There are roughly 340,000 clones in the sample; around 91% occur only once, and more than 0.8% lies in the top ten. The sequenced sample consisted of PBMCs or T cells enriched from blood (not recorded which). Every receptor here comes from a man aged 18 to 30 who had recovered from COVID-19.

This chain links TRBV30 with TRBJ2-2; D may be TRBD2 (5 bases). The V gene's germline CDR1 is GTSNPN and CDR2 SVGIG (reference sequence). V was clipped by 5 bases and J by 5 bases, with 12 bases between them. There are 13 residues in the CDR3. Here the CDR3 DNA reads TGTGCCTGGTGGGCCCCGGGGACCGGGGAGCTGTTTTTT. Translating it yields CAWWAPGTGELFF.

Points on this clone: This CDR3 is also generated by other DNA sequences in the sample. The genes are TRBV11-2 and TRBJ1-2; TRBD1 aligns across 7 bases. Trimming took 5 bases from V and 6 from J; bases not matched to a gene: 6. There are 13 residues in the CDR3. The V gene's germline CDR1 is SGHAT and CDR2 FQNNGV. Here the CDR3 reads CASSPRTGDGYTF. CDR3 nucleotides: TGTGCCAGCAGCCCGCGGACAGGAGATGGCTACACCTTC.

This clone has just a few counts. The V gene is TRBV9, the J gene TRBJ2-2, with D maybe TRBD1 (6 bases). From germline, CDR1 is SGDLS and CDR2 YYNGEE. Between the trimmed V and J ends, which lost 3 bases and 4 bases, there was a span of 7 bases. This CDR3 contains 13 residues. The CDR3 DNA sequence: TGTGCCAGCAGCGAGGGGGTCACCGGGGAGCTGTTTTTT. This translates into CASSEGVTGELFF.

The chain recombines TRBV18 with TRBJ2-1, with D maybe TRBD2 (6 bases). Germline V CDR1 and CDR2: KGHSH, LQKENI. V was pared by 0 bases and J by 4 bases, with 16 bases between. The CDR3 runs to 17 residues. The CDR3 coding sequence is TGTGCCAGCTCACCACCGACTGGAACGGGGGAGTACAATGAGCAGTTCTTC. Its translation: CASSPPTGTGEYNEQFF.

This chain uses TRBV15 with TRBJ2-1, with 10 bases aligning to TRBD2. V was pared by 0 bases and J by 2 bases, with 7 bases of the junction left unmatched. The CDR3 is made up of 18 amino acids. CDR1 and CDR2 (germline): LNHNV, YYDKDF (reference sequence). The CDR3 DNA reads TGTGCCACCAGCAGAGATAGGATTAGCGGGGGGCCCTACAATGAGCAGTTCTTC. It translates to CATSRDRISGGPYNEQFF.

A single count supports this clone. The J gene is TRBJ1-2, the V gene TRBV7-9; TRBD1 matches at 9 bases. CDR3 size: 13 residues. V trimming: 5 bases; J trimming: 8 bases; junction bases outside the gene matches: 6. Per the germline V gene, CDR1 is SEHNR and CDR2 is FQNEAQ (reference sequence). The CDR3 DNA reads TGTGCCAGCAGCCTGGACAGGGGAACAGGCTACACCTTC. Translating it yields CASSLDRGTGYTF.

The V gene is TRBV27, the J gene TRBJ1-5; perhaps TRBD1 as D (5 bases). Germline assignment: CDR1 MNHEY and CDR2 SMNVEV (reference sequence). Trimming removed 8 bases from V and 5 bases from J, with 13 bases in between. This CDR3 is built from 13 residues. The CDR3 spells CASRGGKHQPQHF. The CDR3 region has the DNA TGTGCCAGCCGGGGGGGAAAGCATCAGCCCCAGCATTTT.

This sequence joins TRBV29-1 and TRBJ2-7, with D unclear. The CDR3 has 15 amino acids. Trimming shortened V by 4 bases and J by 2 bases, and 18 bases separated the two germline ends. The germline CDR1 and CDR2 sequences are SQVTM and ANQGSEA. The CDR3 sequence is CSVAAVQEKTYEQYF. The CDR3 nucleotides are TGCAGCGTTGCTGCCGTTCAGGAAAAGACCTACGAGCAGTACTTC.

This rearrangement joins TRBV29-1 to TRBJ2-7, with 8 bases lining up with TRBD1. The CDR3 totals 14 residues. Germline trimming cut 5 bases from V and 0 bases from J; bases unmatched to any gene: 6. CDR1 SQVTM and CDR2 ANQGSEA come from the germline V gene. The CDR3 is CSVPRDRSSYEQYF. The CDR3 coding sequence is TGCAGCGTTCCCCGGGACAGGAGCTCCTACGAGCAGTACTTC.

This rearrangement joins TRBV28 to TRBJ2-1; 10 bases are shared with TRBD2. CDR1 is MDHEN and CDR2 is SYDVKM in the germline V gene. V gave up 2 bases and J gave up 0 bases; unmatched junction bases: 1. This CDR3 comprises 16 residues. CDR3 loop: CASSLPSGSSYNEQFF. The CDR3 DNA sequence: TGTGCCAGCAGTTTACCTAGCGGGAGCTCCTACAATGAGCAGTTCTTC.

V is TRBV7-2 and J is TRBJ2-7; 7 bases map to TRBD1. V shed 5 bases, J shed 3 bases, and the junction held 7 bases outside the gene matches. Germline loops: CDR1 SGHTA, CDR2 FQGNSA. CDR3 length: 14 amino acids. DNA of the CDR3: TGTGCCAGCAGCCCGGGCAGGGGGAACTACGAGCAGTACTTC. It translates to CASSPGRGNYEQYF.

This sequence joins TRBV10-3 and TRBJ1-6, with TRBD1 matching over 8 bases. CDR3 size: 16 residues. Germline V CDR1 and CDR2: ENHRY, SYGVKD. With 0 bases clipped from V and 6 bases from J, the junction kept 4 bases outside the gene matches. CDR3 coding DNA: TGTGCCATCAGTGAGTCACGGCAGGGGGCTAATTCACCCCTCCACTTT. Translated: CAISESRQGANSPLHF.

The J gene is TRBJ1-1, the V gene TRBV28, with 7 nucleotides matching TRBD1. The V segment lost 5 bases and the J segment 4 bases; nucleotides outside the gene matches: 10. The CDR3 runs 15 residues. Germline CDR1 is MDHEN and CDR2 is SYDVKM. The CDR3 DNA reads TGTGCCAGCAGTCCCGGGACAGCCCCGGGCACTGAAGCTTTCTTT. It specifies CASSPGTAPGTEAFF.